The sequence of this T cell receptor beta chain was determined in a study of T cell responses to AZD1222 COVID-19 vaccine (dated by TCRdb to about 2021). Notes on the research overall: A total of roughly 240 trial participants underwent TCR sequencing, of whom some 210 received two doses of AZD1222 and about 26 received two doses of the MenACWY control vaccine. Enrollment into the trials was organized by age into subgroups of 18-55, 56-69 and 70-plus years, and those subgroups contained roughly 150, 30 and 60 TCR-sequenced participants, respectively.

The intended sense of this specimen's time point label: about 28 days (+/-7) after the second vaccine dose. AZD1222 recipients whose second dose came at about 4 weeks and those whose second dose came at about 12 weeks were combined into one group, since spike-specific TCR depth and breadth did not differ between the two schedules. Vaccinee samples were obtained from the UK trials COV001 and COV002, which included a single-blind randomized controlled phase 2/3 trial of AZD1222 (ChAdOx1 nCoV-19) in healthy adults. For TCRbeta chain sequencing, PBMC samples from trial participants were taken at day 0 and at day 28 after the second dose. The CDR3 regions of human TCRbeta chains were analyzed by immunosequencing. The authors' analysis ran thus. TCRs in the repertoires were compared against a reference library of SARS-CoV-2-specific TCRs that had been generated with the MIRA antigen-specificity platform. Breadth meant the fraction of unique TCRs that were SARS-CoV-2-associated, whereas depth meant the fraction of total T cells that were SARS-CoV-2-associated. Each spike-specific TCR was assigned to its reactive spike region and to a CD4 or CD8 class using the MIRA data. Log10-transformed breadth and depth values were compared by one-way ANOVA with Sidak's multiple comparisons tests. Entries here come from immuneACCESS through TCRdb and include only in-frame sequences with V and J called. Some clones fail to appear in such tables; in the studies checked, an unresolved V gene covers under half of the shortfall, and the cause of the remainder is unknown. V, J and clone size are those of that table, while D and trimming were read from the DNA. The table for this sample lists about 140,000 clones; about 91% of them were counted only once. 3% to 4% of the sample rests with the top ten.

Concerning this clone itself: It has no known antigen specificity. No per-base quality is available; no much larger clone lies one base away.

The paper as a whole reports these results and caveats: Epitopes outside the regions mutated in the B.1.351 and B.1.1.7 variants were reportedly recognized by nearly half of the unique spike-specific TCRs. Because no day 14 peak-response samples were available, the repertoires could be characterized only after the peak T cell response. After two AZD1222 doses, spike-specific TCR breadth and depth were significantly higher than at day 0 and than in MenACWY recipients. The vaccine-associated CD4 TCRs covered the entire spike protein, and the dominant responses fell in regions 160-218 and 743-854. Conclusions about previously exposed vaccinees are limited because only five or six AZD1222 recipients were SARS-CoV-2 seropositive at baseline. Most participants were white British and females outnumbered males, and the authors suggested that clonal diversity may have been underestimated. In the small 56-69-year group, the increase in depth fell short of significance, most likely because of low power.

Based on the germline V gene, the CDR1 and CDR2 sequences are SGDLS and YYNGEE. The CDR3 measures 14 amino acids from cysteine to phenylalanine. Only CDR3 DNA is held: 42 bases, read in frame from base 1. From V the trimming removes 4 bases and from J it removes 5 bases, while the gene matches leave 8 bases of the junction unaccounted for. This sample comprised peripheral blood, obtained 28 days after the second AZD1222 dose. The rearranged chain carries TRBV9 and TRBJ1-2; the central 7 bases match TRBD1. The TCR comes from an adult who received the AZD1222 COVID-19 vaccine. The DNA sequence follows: TGTGCCAGCAGCCCCCGGGACAGAGATTATGGCTACACCTTC. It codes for CASSPRDRDYGYTF.